These 10 T cell receptor beta chains came from one sample sequenced in a study of early T cells in non-severe SARS-CoV-2 infection. MiXCR, applied by TCRdb to the 5' RACE reads, yields one record per CDR3 protein. The sample lists tens of thousands of distinct CDR3 sequences, approximately 12% occurring once. The sample consisted of whole blood. The source is an adult who was a healthcare worker with PCR-confirmed SARS-CoV-2 infection or an uninfected control (not recorded which).

This clonotype was recorded a few times. The chain recombines TRBV18 with TRBJ1-1; D gene unclear. CDR1 and CDR2 from the germline V gene are KGHSH and LQKENI. Deletions cut 5 bases from V and 1 base from J, with 8 bases between. CDR3 length equals 13 residues. CDR3 in DNA: TGTGCCAGCTCAGAGGTCAAGAACACTGAAGCTTTCTTT. As protein: CASSEVKNTEAFF. The variable domain in full, completed from reference TRBV18 and TRBJ1-1, reads NAGVMQNPRHLVRRRGQEARLRCSPMKGHSHVYWYRQLPEEGLKFMVYLQKENIIDESGMPKERFSAEFPKEGPSILRIQQVVRGDSAAYFCASSEVKNTEAFFGQGTRLTVV.

This clonotype was detected only a few times. The chain joins TRBV29-1 to TRBJ2-7; 12 bases fit TRBD2. The CDR3 extends over 15 amino acids. The germline V gene encodes CDR1 SQVTM and CDR2 ANQGSEA. V lost 6 bases and J lost 3; bases outside the gene matches: 9. CDR3 loop: CSVSGLAGSGYEQYF. In DNA form, the CDR3 reads TGCAGCGTCTCCGGACTAGCGGGAAGTGGCTACGAGCAGTACTTC.

This clonotype was recorded at least ten times. The V and J genes are TRBV4-2 and TRBJ1-2; 12 bases agree with TRBD1. Germline CDR1 is LGHNA and CDR2 is YNFKEQ. V trimming: 4 bases; J trimming: 4 bases; junction bases outside the gene matches: 7. The CDR3 runs 16 residues. The CDR3 reads CASSLTGTGGGYGYTF. The CDR3 DNA reads TGTGCCAGCAGCCTTACCGGGACAGGGGGCGGCTATGGCTACACCTTC.

There are a few counts of this clonotype. The gene calls are TRBV24-1 and TRBJ2-2, with 8 bases identical to TRBD1. Germline lookup yields CDR1 KGHDR and CDR2 SFDVKD. V lost 5 bases, J lost 5 bases, and 3 bases stayed unmatched. The CDR3 extends over 14 amino acids. The CDR3 DNA reads TGTGCCACCAGTGTGGGACAGGAAACCGGGGAGCTGTTTTTT. Amino acids: CATSVGQETGELFF.

This sequence joins TRBV7-9 and TRBJ2-7, with 12 bases identical to TRBD2. The germline gives CDR1 SEHNR, CDR2 FQNEAQ (reference sequence). The CDR3 totals 15 residues. Losses at the gene ends were 5 bases for V and 3 bases for J; bases not matched to a gene: 5. CDR3 protein: CASSELAGGYYEQYF. Here the CDR3 DNA reads TGTGCCAGCAGCGAACTAGCGGGGGGTTACTACGAGCAGTACTTC.

The chain is built from TRBV20-1 and TRBJ2-3; tentative D call: TRBD2 (6 bases). In germline, CDR1 is DFQATT, CDR2 SNEGSKA (reference sequence). Trimming removed 0 bases at V and 2 bases at J, with 9 bases between. The CDR3 totals 14 residues. Here the CDR3 DNA reads TGCAGTGCTAGAGACTCGGGAGTCACAGATACGCAGTATTTT. Translating gives CSARDSGVTDTQYF.

This rearrangement joins TRBV13 to TRBJ1-2; D might be TRBD1 (5 bases). Trimming removed 1 base from V and 7 bases from J, with 10 bases in between. Germline values: CDR1 PRHDT, CDR2 FYEKMQ (reference sequence). CDR3 length: 13 residues. The CDR3 is CASSLVGGSGYTF. DNA of the CDR3: TGTGCCAGCAGCTTAGTTGGGGGTAGTGGCTACACCTTC.

J is TRBJ1-3 and V is TRBV10-3; TRBD1 aligns across 7 bases. The V gene's germline CDR1 is ENHRY and CDR2 SYGVKD. V lost 10 bases to trimming and J lost 1 base; unmatched junction nucleotides: 10. The CDR3 totals 15 residues. The CDR3 coding sequence is TGTGCCACCAACGTGCCGGGACAGTCTGGAAACACCATATATTTT. Amino acid sequence: CATNVPGQSGNTIYF.

This clonotype is a singleton in its sample. A much larger clone lies one base from this, so it may be a read error. This sequence joins TRBV7-3 and TRBJ2-7; D is perhaps TRBD1 (7 bases). CDR3 size: 15 residues. V gave up 2 bases and J gave up 3 bases, with 14 bases separating them. Germline V CDR1 and CDR2: SGHTA, FQGTGA. CDR3 DNA sequence: TGTGCCAGCAGCTTAGGAGGGACAGACTTCTACGAGCAGTACTTC. Residues: CASSLGGTDFYEQYF.

This chain uses TRBV19 with TRBJ1-2; the D is unclear. This CDR3 comprises 14 residues. The V end lost 3 bases, the J end lost 5 bases, and 13 bases lay between the germline ends. Germline values: CDR1 LNHDA, CDR2 SQIVND (reference sequence). CDR3 in amino acids: CASSISFGPYGYTF. The CDR3, as DNA: TGTGCCAGTAGTATTTCCTTTGGGCCGTATGGCTACACCTTC.